A selection of T cell receptor beta chains follows, all from one sample in a study of blood T cells in healthy people across ages. TCRdb analysed the 5' RACE reads with MiXCR anew, one entry per CDR3 protein. The data show approximately 850,000 distinct CDR3 sequences, with about 62% seen just once and 20% to 25% held by the top ten. Material: blood. The receptors here all came from a man aged 30-40 years in good health. The CDR3 runs from the conserved cysteine through the conserved F or W. Each record gives: V gene, CDR3 length, D gene, clone size, J gene, CDR3 protein, CDR3 DNA. D genes are given only for firm matches. Size is stated for part of the rows, as once, few or many counts, or as a class when the clone is expanded.

TRBV20-1,14,TRBD2,.,TRBJ2-7,CSAPGLAGEREQYF,TGCAGTGCCCCGGGACTAGCGGGAGAACGCGAGCAGTACTTC
TRBV20-1,15,TRBD1,.,TRBJ1-6,CSAQGQASLDSPLHF,TGCAGCGCCCAGGGACAGGCGTCGTTGGATTCACCCCTCCACTTT
TRBV25-1,13,.,.,TRBJ2-1,CASAPAGYNEQFF,TGTGCCAGCGCTCCCGCCGGCTACAATGAGCAGTTCTTC
TRBV9,16,TRBD2,few,TRBJ2-1,CASSANSGSSYNEQFF,TGTGCCAGCAGCGCCAATAGCGGGAGCTCCTACAATGAGCAGTTCTTC
TRBV29-1,13,.,few,TRBJ2-1,CSSAIGYLNEQFF,TGCAGCTCTGCAATCGGCTACCTCAATGAGCAGTTCTTC
TRBV20-1,13,.,.,TRBJ2-3,CSATGAATDTQYF,TGCAGTGCTACGGGGGCGGCCACAGATACGCAGTATTTT
TRBV20-1,16,TRBD2,.,TRBJ2-1,CSAPTATSGANNEQFF,TGCAGTGCCCCAACGGCCACTAGCGGAGCTAACAATGAGCAGTTCTTC
TRBV20-1,13,.,.,TRBJ2-3,CSVLAGGGDTQYF,TGCAGTGTACTTGCGGGCGGAGGGGATACGCAGTATTTT
TRBV20-1,15,TRBD1,.,TRBJ1-1,CSANSRRGLVTETFF,TGCAGTGCTAATTCGCGCAGGGGGTTAGTCACTGAAACTTTCTTT
TRBV7-9,14,.,.,TRBJ2-5,CASSLDARSETQYF,TGTGCCAGCAGCTTAGATGCCAGATCAGAGACCCAGTACTTC
TRBV29-1,17,TRBD1,.,TRBJ2-1,CRARRVRQGIPYNEQFF,TGCAGGGCGCGTCGGGTACGACAGGGAATACCCTACAATGAGCAGTTCTTC
TRBV9,14,.,few,TRBJ2-5,CASSPKPGSETQYF,TGTGCCAGCAGCCCAAAACCGGGATCGGAGACCCAGTACTTC
TRBV9,14,.,.,TRBJ2-4,CASSSSGNRNIQYF,TGTGCCAGCAGCAGCTCTGGGAACAGAAACATTCAGTACTTC
TRBV9,16,TRBD2,.,TRBJ2-7,CASIPRRQGLAHEQYF,TGTGCCAGCATCCCACGACGACAGGGACTAGCGCACGAGCAGTACTTC
TRBV29-1,16,TRBD1,.,TRBJ2-1,CSVGESSRGLGDEQFF,TGCAGCGTTGGAGAGAGCTCCAGGGGGCTAGGGGATGAGCAGTTCTTC
TRBV18,15,.,few,TRBJ2-1,CASSPRTSLVNEQFF,TGTGCCAGCTCACCACGGACTTCCCTAGTTAATGAGCAGTTCTTC
TRBV11-2,15,TRBD2,many,TRBJ2-5,CASSKLAGGRETQYF,TGTGCCAGCAGCAAACTAGCGGGGGGCCGAGAGACCCAGTACTTC
TRBV5-8,17,TRBD1,.,TRBJ1-5,CASSLVVGGPRAQPQHF,TGTGCCAGCAGCTTGGTTGTAGGGGGCCCCAGGGCTCAGCCCCAGCATTTT
TRBV2,14,.,.,TRBJ1-2,CASSESRASYGYTF,TGTGCCAGCAGTGAAAGCAGGGCGAGCTATGGCTACACCTTC
TRBV6-6,16,.,once,TRBJ2-3,CASSYRGLPATDTQYF,TGTGCCAGCAGTTACCGAGGACTACCAGCCACAGATACGCAGTATTTT